The T cell receptor (beta chain) described here comes from a study of patients and donors after allogeneic stem cell transplantation. One entry per CDR3 protein results from TCRdb running MiXCR on the RT-PCR reads. The sample lists over 150,000 distinct CDR3 sequences, roughly 40% seen once, with about 35% in the top ten. Trimming removed 5 bases from V and 0 bases from J, with 19 bases in between. The CDR3 spans 18 residues. The specimen was blood, either unsorted or a sorted T cell fraction (not recorded which). J is TRBJ1-4 and V is TRBV12-3 or TRBV12-4; D possibly corresponds to TRBD1 (5 bases). The source is a human donor who was either an allogeneic HSCT recipient or a stem cell or donor lymphocyte infusion donor (not recorded which). It is not recorded whose cells these are; they may come from a transplant donor. CDR3 in DNA: TGTGCCAGCAGTCATAATACGCGATTAGGGGCAACTAATGAAAAACTGTTTTTT. This gives the protein CASSHNTRLGATNEKLFF.